This TCR beta chain comes out of a study of shared T cell receptors in the human thymus. Data came from immunoSEQ multiplex PCR; TCRdb stores just in-frame clones and leaves some out. The table lists roughly 410,000 clones, more than 85% of them singletons, with 0.015% to 0.025% in the top ten. The CDR3 covers 14 residues. The J segment lost 6 bases and the V segment lost 0 bases, leaving 1 base of the junction unmatched. Germline-derived CDR1 and CDR2 are SGHRS and YFSETQ. The sequence derives from a human donor. The sample comprised thymocytes. This sequence joins TRBV5-1 and TRBJ2-7; 12 bases agree with TRBD2. The CDR3 nucleotides are TGCGCCAGCAGCTTGGCTAGCGGGAGGGTCGAGCAGTACTTC. Its translation: CASSLASGRVEQYF.